This T cell receptor (beta chain) was obtained from a study of technical replicates of blood from a handful of donors. Deletions cut 1 base from V and 4 bases from J, with 6 bases between. CDR1 SGHVS and CDR2 FNYEAQ come from the germline V gene. This CDR3 is built from 13 residues. Here immunoSEQ multiplex PCR was the method, and the copy in TCRdb shows in-frame clones only, minus some. The data show over 70,000 clones, about 95% seen once. The genes are TRBV7-6 and TRBJ2-3; D is uncertain. Material: T cells isolated from PBMCs. This clonotype was sampled from a human donor in good health. The DNA of the CDR3 is TGTGCCAGCAGCTTAGGCACAGCAGATACGCAGTATTTT. This encodes CASSLGTADTQYF.